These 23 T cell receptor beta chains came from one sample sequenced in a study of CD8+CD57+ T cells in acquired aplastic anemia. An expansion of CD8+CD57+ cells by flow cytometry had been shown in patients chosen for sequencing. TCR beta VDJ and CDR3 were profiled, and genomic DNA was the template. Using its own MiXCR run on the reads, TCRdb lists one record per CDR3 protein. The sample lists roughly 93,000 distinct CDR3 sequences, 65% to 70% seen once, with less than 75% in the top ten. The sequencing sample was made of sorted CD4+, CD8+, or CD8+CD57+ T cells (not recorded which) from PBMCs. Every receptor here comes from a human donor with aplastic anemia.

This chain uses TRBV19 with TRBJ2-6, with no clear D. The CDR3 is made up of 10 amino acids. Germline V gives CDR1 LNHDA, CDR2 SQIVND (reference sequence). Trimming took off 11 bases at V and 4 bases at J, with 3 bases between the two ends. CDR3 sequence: CAAGANVLTF. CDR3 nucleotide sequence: TGTGCCGCCGGGGCCAACGTCCTGACTTTC.

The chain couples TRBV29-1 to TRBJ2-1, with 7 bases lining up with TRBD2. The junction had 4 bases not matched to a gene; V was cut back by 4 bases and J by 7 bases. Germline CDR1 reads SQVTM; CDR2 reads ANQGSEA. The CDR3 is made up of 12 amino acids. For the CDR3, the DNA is TGCAGCGTTGGGGCTAGCGGAAATGAGCAGTTCTTC. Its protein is CSVGASGNEQFF.

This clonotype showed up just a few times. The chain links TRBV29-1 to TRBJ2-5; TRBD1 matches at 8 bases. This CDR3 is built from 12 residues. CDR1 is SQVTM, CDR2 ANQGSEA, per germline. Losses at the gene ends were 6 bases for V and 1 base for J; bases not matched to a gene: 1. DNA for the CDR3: TGCAGCGTCACAGGGGGCCAAGAGACCCAGTACTTC. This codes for CSVTGGQETQYF.

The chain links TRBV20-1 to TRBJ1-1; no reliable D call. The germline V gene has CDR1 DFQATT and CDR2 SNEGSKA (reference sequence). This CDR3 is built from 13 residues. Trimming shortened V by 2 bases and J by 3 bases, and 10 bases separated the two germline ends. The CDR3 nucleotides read TGCAGTGCTAGACAGGATATATACACTGAAGCTTTCTTT. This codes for CSARQDIYTEAFF.

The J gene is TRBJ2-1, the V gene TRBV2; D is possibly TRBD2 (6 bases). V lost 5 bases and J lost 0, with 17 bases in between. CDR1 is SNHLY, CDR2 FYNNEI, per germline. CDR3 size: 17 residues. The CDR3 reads CASSPEGTGSSYNEQFF. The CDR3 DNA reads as TGTGCCAGCAGTCCGGAGGGAACGGGGAGCTCCTACAATGAGCAGTTCTTC.

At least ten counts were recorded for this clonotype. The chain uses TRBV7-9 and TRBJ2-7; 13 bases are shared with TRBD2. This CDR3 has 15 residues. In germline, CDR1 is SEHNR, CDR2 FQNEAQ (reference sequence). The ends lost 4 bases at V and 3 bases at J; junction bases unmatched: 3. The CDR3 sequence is CASSYGTSGVYEQYF. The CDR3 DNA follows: TGTGCCAGCAGCTACGGGACTAGCGGGGTCTACGAGCAGTACTTC. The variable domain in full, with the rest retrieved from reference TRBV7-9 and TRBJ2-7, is DTGVSQNPRHKITKRGQNVTFRCDPISEHNRLYWYRQTLGQGPEFLTYFQNEAQLEKSRLLSDRFSAERPKGSFSTLEIQRTEQGDSAMYLCASSYGTSGVYEQYFGPGTRLTVT.

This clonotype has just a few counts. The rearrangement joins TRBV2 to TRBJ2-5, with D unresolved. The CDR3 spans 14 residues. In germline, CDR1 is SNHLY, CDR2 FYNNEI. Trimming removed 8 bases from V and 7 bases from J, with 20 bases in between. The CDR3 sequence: CASGPVRLVGTQYF. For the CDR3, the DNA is TGTGCCAGCGGACCCGTGAGGCTAGTAGGGACCCAGTACTTC.

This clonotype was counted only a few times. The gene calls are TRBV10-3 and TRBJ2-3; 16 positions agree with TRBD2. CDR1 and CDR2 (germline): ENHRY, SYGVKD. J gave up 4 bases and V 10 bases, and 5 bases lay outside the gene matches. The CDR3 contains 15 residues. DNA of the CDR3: TGTGCCACGGGGACTAGCGGGAGGGAGGCAGATACGCAGTATTTT. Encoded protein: CATGTSGREADTQYF.

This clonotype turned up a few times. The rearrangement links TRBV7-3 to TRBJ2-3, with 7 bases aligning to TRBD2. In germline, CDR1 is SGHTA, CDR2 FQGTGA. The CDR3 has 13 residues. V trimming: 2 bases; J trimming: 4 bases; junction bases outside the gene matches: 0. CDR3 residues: CASSLAGADTQYF. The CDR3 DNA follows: TGTGCCAGCAGCTTAGCGGGAGCAGATACGCAGTATTTT.

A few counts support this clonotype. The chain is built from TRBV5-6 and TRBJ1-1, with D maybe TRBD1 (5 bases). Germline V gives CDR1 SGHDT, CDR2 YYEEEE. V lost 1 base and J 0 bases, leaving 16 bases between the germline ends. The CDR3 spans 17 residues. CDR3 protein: CASSLYAAGLMNTEAFF. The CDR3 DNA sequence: TGTGCCAGCAGCTTGTACGCGGCAGGGCTTATGAACACTGAAGCTTTCTTT.

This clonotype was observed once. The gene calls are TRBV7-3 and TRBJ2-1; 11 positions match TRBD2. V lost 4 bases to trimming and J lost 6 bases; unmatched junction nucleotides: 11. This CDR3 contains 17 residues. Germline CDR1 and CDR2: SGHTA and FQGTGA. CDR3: CASSSNQLAGAGNEQFF. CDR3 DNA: TGTGCCAGCAGCTCCAACCAACTAGCGGGAGCAGGCAATGAGCAGTTCTTC.

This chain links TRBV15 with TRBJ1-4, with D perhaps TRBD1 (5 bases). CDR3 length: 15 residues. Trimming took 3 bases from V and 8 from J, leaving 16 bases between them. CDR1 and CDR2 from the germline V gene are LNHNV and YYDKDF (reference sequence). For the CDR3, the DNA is TGTGCCACCAGCAGTACGGGGGGTCCGAGGGAAAAACTGTTTTTT. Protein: CATSSTGGPREKLFF.

CDR3 amino acids: CASSLQRTEAFF. The CDR3 bases are TGTGCCAGCAGTCTACAACGAACTGAAGCTTTCTTT. The gene calls are TRBV2 and TRBJ1-1; D is undetermined. Trimming stripped 5 bases from V and 5 bases from J, with 9 bases between. Looked up from germline, CDR1 is SNHLY and CDR2 is FYNNEI. This CDR3 contains 12 residues.

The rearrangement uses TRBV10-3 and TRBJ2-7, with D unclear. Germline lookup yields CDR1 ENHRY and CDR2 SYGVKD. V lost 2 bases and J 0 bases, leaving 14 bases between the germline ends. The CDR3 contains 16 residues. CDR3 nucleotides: TGTGCCATCAGTGAGAGGGAAGGGTCTAGCTCCTACGAGCAGTACTTC. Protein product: CAISEREGSSSYEQYF.

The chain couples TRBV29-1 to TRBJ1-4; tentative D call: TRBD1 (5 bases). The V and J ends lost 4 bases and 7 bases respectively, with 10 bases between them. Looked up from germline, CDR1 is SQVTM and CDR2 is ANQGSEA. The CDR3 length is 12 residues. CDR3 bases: TGCAGCGTTGCCAGGGACGGTGAAAAACTGTTTTTT. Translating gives CSVARDGEKLFF. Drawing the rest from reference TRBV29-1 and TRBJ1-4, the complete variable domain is SAVISQKPSRDICQRGTSLTIQCQVDSQVTMMFWYRQQPGQSLTLIATANQGSEATYESGFVIDKFPISRPNLTFSTLTVSNMSPEDSSIYLCSVARDGEKLFFGSGTQLSVL.

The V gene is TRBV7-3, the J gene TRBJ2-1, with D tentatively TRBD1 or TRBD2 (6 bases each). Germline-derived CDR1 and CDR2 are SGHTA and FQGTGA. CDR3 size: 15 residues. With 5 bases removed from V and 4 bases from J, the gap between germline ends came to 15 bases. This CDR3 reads CASSPLGGGYNEQFF. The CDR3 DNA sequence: TGTGCCAGCAGCCCCCTAGGAGGGGGTTACAATGAGCAGTTCTTC.

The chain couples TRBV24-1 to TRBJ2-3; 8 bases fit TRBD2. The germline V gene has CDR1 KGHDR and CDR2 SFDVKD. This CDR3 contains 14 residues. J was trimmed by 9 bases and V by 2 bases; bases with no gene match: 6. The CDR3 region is CATSDSAGGRTQYF. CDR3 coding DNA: TGTGCCACCAGTGATTCGGCGGGCGGGAGGACGCAGTATTTT.

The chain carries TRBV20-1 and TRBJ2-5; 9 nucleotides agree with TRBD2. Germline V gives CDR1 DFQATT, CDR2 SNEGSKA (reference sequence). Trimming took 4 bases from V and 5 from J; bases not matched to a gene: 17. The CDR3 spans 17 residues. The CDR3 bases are TGCAGTGCTACCACCTCCGCCAGGGCGGGAGGGCTGGAGACCCAGTACTTC. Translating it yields CSATTSARAGGLETQYF.

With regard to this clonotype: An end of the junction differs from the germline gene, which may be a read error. The CDR3 bases are TGTGCAAGCAGCCAGGGGGACTCAGCAACTAACGAAAAACTGTTTTTT. Translating gives CASSQGDSATNEKLFF. The gene calls are TRBV3-1 and TRBJ1-4; 7 bases are shared with TRBD1. The germline gives CDR1 LGHDT, CDR2 YNNKEL (reference sequence). The CDR3 is 16 amino acids.

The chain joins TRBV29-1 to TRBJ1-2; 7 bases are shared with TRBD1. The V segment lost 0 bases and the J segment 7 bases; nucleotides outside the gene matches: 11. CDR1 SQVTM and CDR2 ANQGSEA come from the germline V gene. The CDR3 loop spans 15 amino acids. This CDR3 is CSVEEGGIGGSGYTF. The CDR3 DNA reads TGCAGCGTTGAAGAAGGGGGCATCGGAGGGAGTGGCTACACCTTC.

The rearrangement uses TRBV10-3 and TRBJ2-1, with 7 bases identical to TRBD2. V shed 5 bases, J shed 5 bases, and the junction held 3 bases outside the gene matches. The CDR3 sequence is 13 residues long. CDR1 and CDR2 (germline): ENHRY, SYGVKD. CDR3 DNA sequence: TGTGCCATCAGTAACGGACTAGACAATGAGCAGTTCTTC. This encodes CAISNGLDNEQFF.

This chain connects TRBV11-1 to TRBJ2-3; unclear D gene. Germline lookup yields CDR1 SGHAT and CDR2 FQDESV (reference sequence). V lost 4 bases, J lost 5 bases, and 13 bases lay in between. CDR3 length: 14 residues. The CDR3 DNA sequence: TGTGCCAGCAGCTCCAAGGGATTCGGAGATACGCAGTATTTT. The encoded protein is CASSSKGFGDTQYF.

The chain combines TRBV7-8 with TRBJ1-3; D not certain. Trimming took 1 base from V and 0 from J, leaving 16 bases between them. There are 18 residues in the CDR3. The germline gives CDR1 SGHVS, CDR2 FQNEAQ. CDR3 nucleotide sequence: TGTGCCAGCAGCTTAGTGAAGGAGTCCTCAATCTCTGGAAACACCATATATTTT. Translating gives CASSLVKESSISGNTIYF.